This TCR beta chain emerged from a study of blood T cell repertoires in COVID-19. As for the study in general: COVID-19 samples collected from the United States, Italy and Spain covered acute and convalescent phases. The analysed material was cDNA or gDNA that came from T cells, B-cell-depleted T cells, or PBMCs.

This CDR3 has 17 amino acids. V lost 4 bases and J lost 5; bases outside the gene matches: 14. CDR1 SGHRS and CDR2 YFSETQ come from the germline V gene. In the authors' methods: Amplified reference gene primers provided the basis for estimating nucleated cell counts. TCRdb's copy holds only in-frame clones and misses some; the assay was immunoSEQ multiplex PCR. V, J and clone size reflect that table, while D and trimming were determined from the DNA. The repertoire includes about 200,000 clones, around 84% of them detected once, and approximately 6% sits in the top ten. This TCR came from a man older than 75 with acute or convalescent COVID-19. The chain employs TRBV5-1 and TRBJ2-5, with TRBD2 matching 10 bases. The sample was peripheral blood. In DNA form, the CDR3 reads TGCGCCAGCAGCCCGGTTGGGACTAGCGACGCTAGGGAGACCCAGTACTTC. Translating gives CASSPVGTSDARETQYF.